This is a list of T cell receptor beta chains from one sample in a study of vaccination and CD4 T cells after COVID-19. No antigens are known for them. TCRdb independently ran MiXCR on the PCR reads; one entry per CDR3 protein. The sample yields around 13,000 distinct CDR3 sequences, 42% seen once. The starting material was CD4+ T cells from blood, cultured in vitro, obtained before SARS-CoV-2 vaccination. These receptors were taken from a human donor who had recovered from COVID-19. Each CDR3 is given with its conserved first and last residue. Expanded clones get a size class; other rows say once, few or many, or leave the size out.

j_call,v_call,clone_size,cdr3_aa
TRBJ1-4,TRBV27,.,CASSPSPGGREKLFF
TRBJ2-3,TRBV4-3,.,CASSQERRDTQYF
TRBJ2-3,TRBV2,.,CASTRSTDTQYF
TRBJ2-7,TRBV11-3,.,CASSSGLAATTYKQYF
TRBJ1-6,TRBV2,.,CASSARGRSYNSPLHF
TRBJ2-7,TRBV7-2,.,CASSLEGTSGIEQYF
TRBJ2-7,TRBV28,.,CASSTGTGTLGEQYF
TRBJ2-7,TRBV7-6,few,CASSQQTTGEQYF
TRBJ2-7,TRBV20-1,.,CSASRDPGYEQYF
TRBJ1-1,TRBV4-3,.,CASSQEDEGPGAFF
TRBJ1-2,TRBV29-1,once,CSAASVAAYGYTF
TRBJ1-2,TRBV6-1,.,CASSPDSIYGYTF
TRBJ1-2,TRBV18,.,CASSTEAKSYGYTF
TRBJ2-1,TRBV24-1,.,CATSAPPGLAGGPEEEQFF
TRBJ2-1,TRBV6-1,.,CATKGLAGRNIYNEQFF
TRBJ2-1,TRBV6-5,.,CASSYSRWGEQFF
TRBJ1-1,TRBV24-1,.,CATSGGANTEAFF
TRBJ2-3,TRBV15,.,CTTSSVQGARGDTQYF